The clone carrying this T cell receptor beta chain has a count of ten or more. Its target is unknown. 5'RACE template switching added a universal primer site and UMIs to TCR cDNA. TCRdb used MiXCR to reprocess the 5' RACE reads, holding one entry per CDR3 protein. The sample holds about 63,000 distinct CDR3 sequences, about 7% seen once. This specimen comes from a study of T cells after yellow fever vaccination. Overall study findings and caveats: Post-booster samples contained most primary-vaccination clones (around 96% CD4, less than 90% CD8). A small proportion of clonotypes was detected in both the CD4 and CD8 compartments.

CDR3 length equals 12 residues. CDR1 and CDR2 from the germline V gene are KGHSH and LQKENI. The V and J ends lost 3 bases and 6 bases, in that order; junction bases with no gene match: 1. The sequenced sample was CD8+ T cells sorted from PBMCs, obtained 15 days after the yellow fever booster vaccination. The clonotype was recovered from a man aged 25 to 45 who received the YFV17D yellow fever vaccine. The chain recombines TRBV18 with TRBJ2-7, with TRBD2 matching 8 bases. CDR3 bases: TGTGCCAGCTCACCCGGGGGGGGCGAGCAGTACTTC. This translates into CASSPGGGEQYF.